This T cell receptor beta chain was identified in a study of cytomegalovirus exposure and HLA in healthy donors (dated by TCRdb to the late 2010s). Notes on the research overall: The 700 or so repertoires of the first cohort and the 120 or so validation repertoires were produced on the same platform, according to a later analysis. The aim of the study was to test whether cataloging public T cell receptors could identify signatures of past pathogen exposure. A separate validation cohort of about 110 different subjects was used in addition to the roughly 670-subject first cohort. The study combined high-throughput TCR immunosequencing, statistical association of individual TCRs with disease status, and machine learning to predict cytomegalovirus infection status.

Libraries were prepared through the immunoSEQ multiplex PCR assay. The authors' pipeline ran thus. A statistical classification framework was developed to diagnose cytomegalovirus status using the catalog of TCR beta chain sequences. TCRdb stores this immuneACCESS table with in-frame sequences only. Part of the clones is absent; in the studies checked, under half of the shortfall reflects unresolved V genes, and no reason is known for the rest. That table furnishes V, J and clone size, whereas the DNA furnished D and trimming. Within this sample are some 150,000 clones, with more than 70% of them counted one time only. The top ten clones comprise roughly 1.9% of the sample. The investigation overall reported the following: The study listed over 150 TCR beta chains as associated with cytomegalovirus. In vitro tests confirmed that three of the cytomegalovirus-associated TCR beta chains recognize cytomegalovirus antigens. Of the cluster scores, 85% to 95% were above 0 in a later analysis, which found that TCRs clustered in the first cohort also tended to co-occur in the 90 to 150 validation repertoires. Cytomegalovirus status was reported to be diagnosed by the classifier with high specificity and sensitivity in both the original and validation cohorts. The validation cohort had no HLA typing available for a later analysis, so co-occurrence within that cohort was assessed over all 130 or so repertoires. While some public TCRs were present in many individuals, most TCR sequences turned up only very rarely across donors. The authors suggested that the approach could potentially be generalized to other disease states and immunological phenotypes.

Its CDR3 holds 15 amino acids, cysteine through phenylalanine. Of all the DNA, just the CDR3 is kept, 45 bases in frame from base 1. The germline V gene provides CDR1 MNHNS and CDR2 SASEGT. After removal of 4 bases from V and 4 bases from J, the junction retains 4 bases not matched to a gene. The donors were included in the validation cohort of approximately 130 subjects, a group kept apart from the roughly 670-subject first cohort. On this clone itself: The clone's antigen remains unknown. One base away there is no much larger clone; base qualities are not given.

Sample: PBMCs. The chain is encoded by TRBV6-1 joined to TRBJ2-1; TRBD2 matches 10 bases in the middle. The TCR comes from a human donor in good health. The CDR3 protein is CASSGLAGDYNEQFF. The nucleotide sequence reads TGTGCCAGCAGTGGGCTAGCGGGGGATTACAATGAGCAGTTCTTC.